A selection of T cell receptor beta chains follows, all from one sample in a study of T cells in Graves' hyperthyroidism and ophthalmopathy. TCRdb redid the calling of the multiplex PCR reads with MiXCR, one entry per CDR3 protein. The repertoire has around 400,000 distinct CDR3 sequences, 20% to 25% of them found once; the top ten carry about 73%. The sample taken for sequencing was blood. These receptors were taken from a man over 45 with Graves' hyperthyroidism. Both conserved end residues are part of each CDR3. D genes are given only for firm matches. Clone size is shown for a subset of rows, as once, few, many or a class of expanded clone.

j_gene: TRBJ2-3; v_gene: TRBV11-2; abundance: many; len: 16; d_gene: TRBD2; CDR3nt: TGTGCCAGCACCCTACAGGCTAGCGGTATCACAGATACGCAGTATTTT; CDR3aa: CASTLQASGITDTQYF
j_gene: TRBJ2-2; v_gene: TRBV18; abundance: -; len: 15; d_gene: -; CDR3nt: TGTGCCAGCTCACCACCGTGGGGGAACACCGGGGAGCTGTTTTTT; CDR3aa: CASSPPWGNTGELFF
j_gene: TRBJ1-2; v_gene: TRBV3-1; abundance: many; len: 15; d_gene: TRBD1; CDR3nt: TGTGCCAGCAGCCAAGTCGGGACAGGATTGCATGGCTACACCTTC; CDR3aa: CASSQVGTGLHGYTF
j_gene: TRBJ2-1; v_gene: TRBV13; abundance: -; len: 14; d_gene: TRBD2; CDR3nt: TGTGCCAGCAGCTTAGAGCGGGAGGGCCTTGAGCAGTTCTTC; CDR3aa: CASSLEREGLEQFF
j_gene: TRBJ2-3; v_gene: TRBV20-1; abundance: -; len: 16; d_gene: TRBD2; CDR3nt: TGCAGTGCTGCCTCCGGGACTAGCGGGAACCGAGATACGCAGTATTTT; CDR3aa: CSAASGTSGNRDTQYF
j_gene: TRBJ1-1; v_gene: TRBV12-3/TRBV12-4; abundance: few; len: 13; d_gene: -; CDR3nt: TGTGCCAGCAGCATGCTGGACAGACCCGAAGCTTTCTTT; CDR3aa: CASSMLDRPEAFF
j_gene: TRBJ1-2; v_gene: TRBV11-3; abundance: -; len: 15; d_gene: -; CDR3nt: TGTGCCAGCAGCCACGGGTGGGCGGACAACTATGGCTACACCTTC; CDR3aa: CASSHGWADNYGYTF
j_gene: TRBJ2-3; v_gene: TRBV12-3/TRBV12-4; abundance: many; len: 13; d_gene: -; CDR3nt: TGTGCCAGCAGTACCCTGAAACTTGATACGCAGTATTTT; CDR3aa: CASSTLKLDTQYF
j_gene: TRBJ2-1; v_gene: TRBV11-2; abundance: -; len: 15; d_gene: -; CDR3nt: TGTGCCAGCAGCCCAGCCCGGGGCCGCGGGGATGAGCAGTTCTTC; CDR3aa: CASSPARGRGDEQFF
j_gene: TRBJ2-1; v_gene: TRBV11-2; abundance: many; len: 16; d_gene: TRBD2; CDR3nt: TGTGCCAGCAGCCCTTTAGCGGGTCCCGCCTACAATGAGCAGTTCTTC; CDR3aa: CASSPLAGPAYNEQFF
j_gene: TRBJ2-3; v_gene: TRBV10-3; abundance: -; len: 17; d_gene: TRBD2; CDR3nt: TGTGCCATCAGTCTCTCGCTCCCGGCGGGAGATATAGATACGCAGTATTTT; CDR3aa: CAISLSLPAGDIDTQYF
j_gene: TRBJ2-5; v_gene: TRBV5-1; abundance: few; len: 14; d_gene: -; CDR3nt: TGCGCCAGCAGCCCAGACAGGTTACAAGAGACCCAGTACTTC; CDR3aa: CASSPDRLQETQYF
j_gene: TRBJ2-4; v_gene: TRBV11-3; abundance: -; len: 15; d_gene: TRBD2; CDR3nt: TGTGCCAGCAGCTTGGGGGGGGATGTCAAAAACATTCAGTACTTC; CDR3aa: CASSLGGDVKNIQYF
j_gene: TRBJ1-2; v_gene: TRBV28; abundance: -; len: 13; d_gene: -; CDR3nt: TGTGCCACATTCCTACAGGGTAACTATGGCTACACCTTC; CDR3aa: CATFLQGNYGYTF
j_gene: TRBJ2-7; v_gene: TRBV7-8; abundance: many; len: 18; d_gene: TRBD1; CDR3nt: TGTGCCAGCAGCTTAAAGACAGGGGGAATAGGTCTCTCCTACGAGCAGTACTTC; CDR3aa: CASSLKTGGIGLSYEQYF
j_gene: TRBJ2-7; v_gene: TRBV27; abundance: -; len: 15; d_gene: -; CDR3nt: TGTGCCAGCAGTCCCACCCGAGGGGAAACCTACGAGCAGTACTTC; CDR3aa: CASSPTRGETYEQYF
j_gene: TRBJ2-5; v_gene: TRBV20-1; abundance: -; len: 14; d_gene: TRBD2; CDR3nt: TGCAGTGCCGAGGGTCCGGGAGGGCAAGAGACCCAGTACTTC; CDR3aa: CSAEGPGGQETQYF